This TCR beta chain was identified in a study of regulatory T cells in long-lasting Graves disease (dated by TCRdb to the early 2020s). Looking at the study overall: Newly diagnosed Graves' disease patients had taken antithyroid drugs for less than 3 months. Peripheral blood TCR sequencing and RNA sequencing compared persistent Graves' disease patients with newly diagnosed Graves' disease patients. The study was conducted in China and was registered as a clinical trial. A total of roughly 33 samples were covered by TCR sequencing, comprising approximately 13 persistent and around 20 newly diagnosed Graves' disease patients.

What the study reported, not specific to this receptor: Lower TCR Shannon entropy and fewer highly expanded clones were observed in persistent Graves' disease patients than in newly diagnosed patients, which suggested clonal expansion. Persistent patients shared more public clonotypes among themselves (around 3,000) than newly diagnosed patients did (roughly 910). TRBV28, TRBJ1-2 and TRBJ2-5 were preferentially used in persistent disease, while TRBV20-1 and TRBJ2-1 were favored in newly diagnosed disease. Sequencing and analysis were limited to the TCR beta chain. Only peripheral blood was studied, because thyroid tissue, the primary lesion, was inaccessible. The authors acknowledged the small sample size as a limitation that may reduce accuracy.

Explained via the paper, the time point label denotes: newly diagnosed GD, antithyroid drugs for less than 3 months. RNA was extracted from PBMCs in TRIzol for both TCR sequencing and RNA sequencing. The diagnosis of Graves' disease was made according to American Thyroid Association guidelines. Patients for the study were recruited at an endocrinology department in Xi'an, China. From each patient, approximately 10 milliliters of peripheral blood was collected into an EDTA anticoagulant tube. Ficoll Paque Plus density gradient separation was used to isolate PBMCs, and no further T cell sorting was performed. An Agilent 2100 Bioanalyzer and agarose gel were used to check RNA quality, and a NanoDrop 2000 was used to measure RNA concentration. Including the terminal cysteine and phenylalanine, the CDR3 comprises 14 residues. Just the 42-base CDR3 DNA is kept, in frame starting at base 1. CDR1 DFQATT and CDR2 SNEGSKA are derived from the germline V gene (reference sequence). The germline V and J ends show losses of 6 bases and 2 bases respectively, and no gene match explains 8 bases of the junction.

This clonotype was observed at least ten times. Its antigen target is currently unknown. No quality values exist for individual bases; no much larger clone is one base distant. The library was built by means of multiplex PCR. The instrument given in TCRdb is Illumina HiSeq 4000. To build TCR beta libraries, CDR3 regions were amplified by Arm-PCR using iRepertoire HTBI primers. Before sequencing, the PCR products underwent gel purification. Per the original workflow: Across samples, 55 to 80 TRBV and roughly 13 TRBJ segments were identified and used for gene usage analysis of CDR3 amino acid clonotypes. COPE and FqMerger were used to merge the filtered high-quality paired reads into contigs. Contigs were aligned with BLAST to IMGT TRBV, TRBD and TRBJ reference genes, and CDR3 was defined per IMGT. Any clonotype with a frequency above 0.1% was classified as a highly expanded clone. Repertoire diversity was measured by Shannon entropy, and V-J evenness by the Gini coefficient. Public clonotypes were defined as clonotypes shared by more than one individual. The public sequencing data were trimmed at Q25 with fastp and processed into clonotypes with MiXCR by TCRdb, which kept only in-frame beta chains. Rows are unified per CDR3 protein, each entry keeping the most common DNA and genes. TCRdb, not the original authors, processed these V and J calls. Counted in this sample were about 540,000 distinct CDR3 sequences; approximately 15% of them appeared once. The top ten clones comprise roughly a tenth of the sample.

This same sample was also part of a study on T cells in Graves' hyperthyroidism and ophthalmopathy. The second source states: A patient counted as having stable Graves' hyperthyroidism if no progression to ophthalmopathy occurred over 18 months of follow-up. The hyperthyroidism patients were between 18 and 65 years old and newly diagnosed, with a disease duration of less than 2 months. Exclusion was applied to patients with uncontrolled infections, other autoimmune diseases, pregnancy or lactation. Diagnoses relied on clinical symptoms, serum thyroxine and TRAb, thyroid ultrasound and orbital computed tomography. For the first round of RT-PCR on the TCR CDR3, the HTBI primer set was used together with the Qiagen OneStep RT-PCR kit. Most expanded thyroid clonotypes (frequency above 0.001) were also detected in blood, a finding suggesting that blood repertoires may reflect thyroid immune responses. Ophthalmopathy was separated from stable hyperthyroidism by a 13 V-J signature model, with about 88% sensitivity and about 81% specificity obtained in cross-validation and 80%/75% obtained in testing. In validation, progression to ophthalmopathy was predicted by the model with 70.59% sensitivity and 72% to 85% specificity, a median of approximately 7.1 months before onset. TCR V-J signatures able to tell the groups apart were searched for in a discovery cohort of some 100 patients, of whom fewer than 45 had Graves' ophthalmopathy and around 58 had stable Graves' hyperthyroidism. An independent validation cohort of fewer than 20 hyperthyroidism patients and more than 15 patients who later progressed to ophthalmopathy tested prospective prediction of ophthalmopathy. For training and testing, the 100 or so patients in the discovery cohort were randomly divided in a 7:3 ratio. The study also compared thyroid tissue and blood T-cell repertoires from more than 5 Graves' hyperthyroidism patients. After sampling, hyperthyroidism patients received methimazole starting at 30 mg daily, and ophthalmopathy patients received high-dose intravenous methylprednisolone. Libraries were constructed in a second round of multiplex PCR, after which size selection and purification were carried out. Libraries were sequenced paired-end with 100 bp reads on an Illumina HiSeq2000. Raw data were processed with SOAPnuke, discarding reads with adapters, uncalled bases, mean Phred below 15, or no exact constant-primer or identifier match. COPE v1.2.5 was used to merge the high-quality paired reads, and each unique nucleotide sequence was defined as a clonotype. MiTCR v1.1 was used to align the clonotypes against IMGT TRBV, TRBD and TRBJ reference segments. The analysis was restricted to V-J combinations with a frequency above 0.0001, which together covered over 99% of the repertoires. A TCS score was defined as the ratio between F50 (clonal expansion) and ExV (chaos), using BLOSUM62-based TCRdist between CDR3 peptides within each V-J. Welch's t-statistics and random forest reduced roughly 500 V-J features to 13, which were used in a naive Bayes classifier (R e1071). No statistical method was used to fix the sample size in advance, and group allocation was not hidden from the investigators. The paper reports TCR Vbeta CDR3 sequencing of roughly 140 peripheral blood samples: under 45 ophthalmopathy, around 80 hyperthyroidism and around 17 progressor patients.

This sample comprised peripheral blood mononuclear cells (PBMCs), obtained at new diagnosis, from a patient treated with antithyroid drugs. The clonotype was recovered from a man aged 25-45 years with Graves disease. Donor details come from another sample of the same person, matched by shared clones. The receptor chain draws on TRBV20-1 and TRBJ2-7, with 9 central nucleotides matching TRBD2. The DNA sequence is given as TGCAGTGCAATGGGGGCTAGCGGGACCTACGAGCAGTACTTC. It translates as CSAMGASGTYEQYF.